This TCR beta chain comes out of a study of CD8+CD57+ T cells in acquired aplastic anemia. Study context: CD4+ and CD8+ cells, once sorted, gave DNA averaging 3.2 ug. The study's findings and limits: Around 29 CD8+ CDR3 sequences were shared between patients and controls.

With V trimmed by 5 bases and J by 4 bases, 6 bases remained unmatched. CDR3 length equals 14 residues. Per the germline V gene, CDR1 is SEHNR and CDR2 is FQNEAQ (reference sequence). Genomic DNA provided the template from which TCR beta VDJ and CDR3 profiles were obtained. Each CDR3 protein is one row after TCRdb ran MiXCR on the reads. The table has some 70,000 distinct CDR3 sequences, 50% to 55% seen once. There are many counts of this clonotype. What it binds is not known. The genes are TRBV7-9 and TRBJ1-2, with 8 bases fitting TRBD1. The sample taken for sequencing was sorted CD4+, CD8+, or CD8+CD57+ T cells (not recorded which) from PBMCs. The origin of this receptor is a human donor in good health, serving as a control. DNA for the CDR3: TGTGCCAGCAGCGCAGGGGGCCGGAGCTATGGCTACACCTTC. It encodes CASSAGGRSYGYTF.